What follows describes a single TCR beta chain. Its antigen specificity is not known. Per-base qualities were not stored, and no clone one base away is much larger. This record comes from a study of OX40 agonist ivuxolimab in advanced cancers. For context, the study as a whole: The costimulatory receptor OX40 (CD134) was targeted by ivuxolimab, a fully human IgG2 agonistic monoclonal antibody. In the dose-escalation cohort, 82.7% of patients were male, and the mean age was approximately 60 years with a range of roughly 20 to 85. Partial responses were achieved by three dose-escalation patients, of whom one had hepatocellular carcinoma and two had cutaneous melanoma. Prior anti-PD-1, anti-PD-L1 or anti-CTLA-4 therapy was permitted, and about two fifths of dose-escalation patients had received checkpoint inhibitors. The purpose of peripheral TCRbeta sequencing was to test whether ivuxolimab changed TCR sequence diversity and led to clonal T-cell expansion. Intravenous ivuxolimab was administered to patients every 2 weeks at six dose levels: 0.01, 0.1, 0.3, 1.5, 3 and 10 mg/kg. The paper describes the monotherapy dose-escalation part (N of about 47 patients) of the phase I trial of ivuxolimab. Of the roughly 52 patients in dose escalation, some 20 had hepatocellular carcinoma, around 15 had melanoma, 9 had renal cell carcinoma and 9 had head and neck cancer. General conclusions and limits of the study: The antigen specificity of the peripheral T cells that underwent clonal expansion was not determined. In the 0.1-3.0 mg/kg groups, partial responders had among the lowest normalized peripheral clonal expansion, particularly in CD8+ T cells. On average, CD8+ T cells showed more expanded clones than CD4+ T cells after ivuxolimab. Low levels of normalized T-cell clonal expansion were also seen in some patients who did not respond. At doses of 0.1 to 3.0 mg/kg, clonal expansion of both CD4+ and CD8+ T cells in blood was seen between baseline and week 6.

The trial excluded patients who had a history of autoimmune disease or who were on systemic immunosuppression. In every dose cohort, peripheral blood was drawn for TCR sequencing at baseline, cycle 4 day 1, and cycle 7 day 1. The samples were taken from a phase I, first-in-human, multicenter, open-label dose-escalation trial of ivuxolimab. Adults with locally advanced or metastatic melanoma, renal cell, hepatocellular, or head and neck squamous cell carcinoma were enrolled in the trial. Before TCR sequencing, CD4+ T cells and CD8+ T cells were sorted from peripheral blood as separate populations. Via the germline V gene, CDR1 is LGHNA and CDR2 YSLEER. Reading from cysteine to phenylalanine, the CDR3 counts 14 amino acids. Just the 42-base CDR3 DNA is kept, in frame starting at base 1. Trimming removed 0 bases from V and 8 bases from J, leaving 11 bases between the germline ends. Genomic DNA was isolated from the sorted cells so that the TCRbeta CDR3 region could be sequenced. The immunoSEQ Assay was used to sequence the TCRbeta CDR3 regions. Drawn from immuneACCESS, this table holds only the in-frame rearrangements with V and J called that TCRdb kept. Clones are partly lost; checked studies trace under half to an unresolved V gene and leave the rest unexplained. The sample profile shows approximately 94,000 clones; roughly 90% of them were found once. The biggest ten clones account for around 3.5% of the sample.

The TCR originated in an adult with an advanced solid tumor such as melanoma, head and neck, liver or kidney cancer. The sample was CD4+ or CD8+ T cells sorted from blood, taken in a trial of the OX40 agonist ivuxolimab. This chain joins TRBV4-3 to TRBJ2-1, and possibly TRBD2, on 6 matching bases. The CDR3 reads as follows: CASSQDMGGDEQFF. The nucleotides read TGCGCCAGCAGCCAAGATATGGGGGGTGATGAGCAGTTCTTC.